What follows describes a single T cell receptor (beta chain). Its antigen is not known. The data originate from a study of cytomegalovirus exposure and HLA in healthy donors. Study-wide results and caveats: For most TCR sequences rarity was the rule, although some public TCRs occurred in many donors. Several top significant clusters appeared, in a later analysis, to be linked to common viral pathogens. Per published accounts, TCR beta sequences correctly predicted the HLA-A and HLA-B alleles of most subjects.

Both 60 Vbeta primers and 13 Jbeta primers went into the PCR. Using immunoSEQ multiplex PCR, the repertoire was profiled, and TCRdb retains in-frame clones only, with some absent. The table lists under 95,000 clones, around 80% of them singletons, with 1.1% in the top ten. This TCR derives from a male donor in good health and CMV-seronegative. The sample was PBMCs.

CDR3 sequence reads: CASSKALSGGSTYEQYF. CDR3 bases: TGTGCCAGTAGTAAAGCGCTATCCGGAGGCAGCACCTACGAGCAGTACTTC. This chain uses TRBV19 with TRBJ2-5; weak D call: TRBD2 (5 bases). The end of the DNA fits TRBJ2-7 better, so the J call may be wrong. The length of the CDR3 is 17 residues. Germline V gene data show CDR1 as LNHDA and CDR2 as SQIVND (reference sequence).